Included here is one T cell receptor beta chain sequence, with context. This record comes from a study of blood T cell repertoires in COVID-19. Overall study context: PBMCs, B-cell-depleted T cells, or T cells were the source of the cDNA or gDNA that made up the material.

Assay used: immunoSEQ multiplex PCR; TCRdb lists only in-frame clones, some missing. The sample holds some 60,000 clones, around 79% seen once. The CDR3 has 15 residues. Per the germline V gene, CDR1 is ENHRY and CDR2 is SYGVKD. The junction had 7 bases not matched to a gene; V was cut back by 1 base and J by 6 bases. Input material: peripheral blood. This sequence was found in a human donor in a cohort sampled during active COVID-19. The rearrangement uses TRBV10-3 and TRBJ2-7; 9 bases are shared with TRBD1. In nucleotides, the CDR3 is TGTGCCATCAGTGAGTTGACAGGGGGAACAATCGAGCAGTACTTC. This encodes CAISELTGGTIEQYF.